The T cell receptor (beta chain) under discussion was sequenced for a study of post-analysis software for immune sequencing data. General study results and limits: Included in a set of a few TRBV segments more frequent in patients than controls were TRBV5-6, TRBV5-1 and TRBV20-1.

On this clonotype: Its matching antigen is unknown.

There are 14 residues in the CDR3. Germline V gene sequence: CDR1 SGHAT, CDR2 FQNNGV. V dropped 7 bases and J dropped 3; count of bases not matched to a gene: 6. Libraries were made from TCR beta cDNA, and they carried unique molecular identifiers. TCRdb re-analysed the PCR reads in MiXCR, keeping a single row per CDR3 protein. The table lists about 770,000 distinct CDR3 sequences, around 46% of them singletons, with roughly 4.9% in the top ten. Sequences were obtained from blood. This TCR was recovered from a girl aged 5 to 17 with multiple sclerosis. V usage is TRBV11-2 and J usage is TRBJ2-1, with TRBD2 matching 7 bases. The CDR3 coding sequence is TGTGCCAGCAAGACTGTAGCGGGCTACAATGAGCAGTTCTTC. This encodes CASKTVAGYNEQFF.